This T cell receptor (beta chain) was sequenced in a study of blood T cell repertoires in COVID-19. Turning to the study itself: The origin of the acute and convalescent COVID-19 samples was the United States, Italy and Spain. T cells, B-cell-depleted T cells, or PBMCs provided the cDNA or gDNA that served as material.

Original analysis: Scientists estimated how many nucleated cells there were by amplifying reference gene primers. Generated by immunoSEQ multiplex PCR, the TCRdb table keeps only in-frame clones and is missing some. That table gives V, J and clone size, and the DNA gave D and trimming. Counted here are some 80,000 clones, 85% occurring once; the ten biggest clones make up about a tenth. Germline V lookup: CDR1 SEHNR, CDR2 FQNEAQ (reference sequence). The V and J ends lost 5 bases and 7 bases, in that order; junction bases with no gene match: 7. The CDR3 loop spans 14 amino acids. Sample: peripheral blood. The TCR was taken from a man aged 55 to 70 with COVID-19, enrolled during active disease. V and J are TRBV7-9 and TRBJ1-3; 8 nucleotides line up with TRBD1. The CDR3 sequence: CASSVGTGSNTIYF. In DNA, the CDR3 is TGTGCCAGCAGCGTCGGGACAGGTTCGAACACCATATATTTT.